Below, 8 T cell receptor beta chains from the same sample are listed, as sequenced in a study of cytomegalovirus exposure and HLA in healthy donors. Primers for the PCR totalled 60 Vbeta and 13 Jbeta. Some clones are missing from TCRdb's copy, which holds only in-frame ones; the method was immunoSEQ multiplex PCR. Of some 150,000 clones listed, roughly 73% are singletons. Sequencing used PBMCs. These receptors all come from a female donor in good health and CMV-seronegative.

The chain combines TRBV6-1 with TRBJ1-2; D remains unclear. The CDR3 totals 13 residues. V was cut by 7 bases and J by 8 bases, with 17 bases left in between. The germline V gene encodes CDR1 MNHNS and CDR2 SASEGT. The CDR3 nucleotides read TGTGCCAGCACCGAGTATGAAGGAGGGGGCTACACCTTC. Translated, it gives CASTEYEGGGYTF.

This sequence joins TRBV19 and TRBJ2-3; D gene ambiguous. CDR1 is LNHDA, CDR2 SQIVND, per germline (reference sequence). CDR3 size: 14 residues. The ends were cut back, 5 bases at V and 0 bases at J, with 9 bases in the middle. The CDR3 sequence is CASSVSSSTDTQYF. DNA of the CDR3: TGTGCCAGTAGTGTGTCATCCAGCACAGATACGCAGTATTTT.

The rearrangement uses TRBV4-1 and TRBJ2-4, with D perhaps matching TRBD1 (7 bases). The CDR3 loop spans 15 amino acids. Germline loops: CDR1 MGHRA, CDR2 YSYEKL. V was clipped by 0 bases and J by 7 bases, with 13 bases between them. CDR3: CASSQDGAGGNIQYF. The CDR3 region has the DNA TGCGCCAGCAGCCAAGATGGGGCAGGGGGGAACATTCAGTACTTC.

CDR3 DNA sequence: TGTGCCAGCAGCCCCCAGGACAGGCGGAACACTGAAGCTTTCTTT. Its protein is CASSPQDRRNTEAFF. The V call is TRBV12-1, the J call TRBJ1-1; the DNA was not compared with TRBD1, the D call given in the table. TRBV12-1 is recorded as a pseudogene. The CDR3 runs to 15 residues.

The V call is TRBV10-2, the J call TRBJ1-1; D possibly corresponds to TRBD1 (5 bases). Germline V gene sequence: CDR1 WSHSY, CDR2 SAAADI. Trimming pared 6 bases from V and 5 bases from J, leaving 10 bases between. CDR3 size: 12 residues. CDR3 DNA: TGCGCCAGCAGATCGGGGGGAACTGAAGCTTTCTTT. Translated: CASRSGGTEAFF.

The chain recombines TRBV7-6 with TRBJ1-5; D is unresolved. Looked up from germline, CDR1 is SGHVS and CDR2 is FNYEAQ. Trimming took off 1 base at V and 2 bases at J, with 6 bases between the two ends. This CDR3 region has 14 residues. The CDR3 DNA reads as TGTGCCAGCAGCTTAGGAGGTGGCAATCAGCCCCAGCATTTT. Translation: CASSLGGGNQPQHF.

The chain combines TRBV6-6 with TRBJ1-1; 7 bases align to TRBD1. This CDR3 comprises 13 residues. Germline V lookup: CDR1 MNHNY, CDR2 SVGAGI (reference sequence). V lost 6 bases to trimming and J lost 3 bases; unmatched junction nucleotides: 4. In DNA form, the CDR3 reads TGTGCCAGCAGGGCCAGGGGGGACACTGAAGCTTTCTTT. This sequence encodes CASRARGDTEAFF.

The chain is built from TRBV9 and TRBJ1-2; D unclear. CDR1 and CDR2 from the germline V gene are SGDLS and YYNGEE. The CDR3 covers 17 residues. With 3 bases removed from V and 0 bases from J, the gap between germline ends came to 18 bases. This CDR3 reads CASSAKARNEANYGYTF. CDR3 nucleotides: TGTGCCAGCAGCGCTAAAGCAAGAAACGAAGCTAACTATGGCTACACCTTC.